Given below is one T cell receptor beta chain in context. No antigen is known for it. Base qualities are not provided; no much larger clone lies one nucleotide away. This sample was taken from a study of CD8+ T cells in alopecia areata listed by TCRdb under 2018. For the wider study: The treated patients, all with moderate-to-severe alopecia areata, were enrolled in an open-label pilot trial of oral tofacitinib given at 5 to 10 mg twice daily. Tofacitinib was administered for 6 to 18 months, and 6 months of follow-up off drug were then conducted to assess delayed response and recurrence. In treated patients, disease severity was measured using the SALT score, which gives the percentage of scalp surface area affected. To study T cell clonal expansion in alopecia areata, the researchers applied high-throughput TCRbeta sequencing to both the C3H/HeJ mouse model and human patients. Scalp tissue and sorted CD4+ and CD8+ peripheral blood T cells from patchy and totalis/universalis alopecia areata patients and from healthy controls were covered by human TCRbeta sequencing. Biopsies were taken from tofacitinib-treated patients at baseline and at 4 and 24 weeks of treatment, and a later scalp biopsy was taken in several of the tofacitinib-treated patients. Scalp clonality was compared among normal scalp (n=4), patchy alopecia areata scalp (n=8), and alopecia totalis/universalis scalp (n=8). The RNA source kit depended on sample type: the PAXgene miRNA kit for fixed scalp, the miRNeasy kit for PBMCs, and the RNeasy kit for mouse skin. TCRbeta CDR3 regions were amplified by immunoSEQ multiplex PCR using 35 Vbeta forward and 13 Jbeta reverse primers. What the research found in general, with its limitations: During tofacitinib treatment, many expanded lesional clones remained in scalp and blood, and this persistence may partly explain relapse after treatment is stopped. Resident alphabeta T cells in normal human skin are also sequenced, complicating scalp TCR repertoire analysis, unlike mouse skin dominated by gammadelta T cells. Tofacitinib significantly decreased scalp clonality and the number of expanded CD8+ clones among the top 100 scalp clones. Because the treated cohort was small and included a single nonresponder, larger studies are needed to assess links between baseline CD8+ expansion and response. Higher clonality and more expanded CD8+ clones were observed in lesional scalp than in normal scalp, particularly in alopecia totalis/universalis, a finding suggestive of antigenic drive. Compared with mice, TCR sequences shared between patients were less clear, possibly partly because of HLA diversity across the patient population.

Library method: the immunoSEQ multiplex PCR assay. To provide template for TCR sequencing, every sample had RNA extracted and reverse transcribed into cDNA. First-strand cDNA was synthesized using SuperScript III with a 2:1 mix of oligo-dT and random hexamers. A synthetic immune receptor repertoire was used to assess amplification bias, and residual bias was removed computationally. On the authors' methods: Raw reads were preprocessed to remove errors, and CDR3 was defined according to IMGT conventions as the region from the conserved cysteine to phenylalanine. Clonality was computed as 1 minus the Shannon entropy, with the entropy normalized by log2 of the number of productive unique TCRs. Whether each scalp clone was CD4 or CD8 was inferred by checking scalp TCRbeta sequences against the CD4 and CD8 repertoires from sorted blood. TCRdb stores this immuneACCESS table with in-frame sequences only. Part of the clones is absent; in the studies checked, under half of the shortfall reflects unresolved V genes, and no reason is known for the rest. V and J calls and clone size come straight from that table; D and trimming were deduced from the DNA. The sample table lists about 180,000 clones, about 61% of them with a count of one. More than 15% of the sample goes to the ten largest clones.

In the paper's terms, the treatment or condition label means: oral pan-JAK inhibitor, 5-10 mg twice daily. Peripheral blood and lesional scalp punch biopsies were obtained from patients with alopecia areata. After PBMCs were isolated by density centrifugation and stained for CD3, CD4 and CD8, a FACSAria was used to sort CD4+ and CD8+ T cells. The CDR3 holds 16 amino acids from the cysteine to the phenylalanine. CDR3 DNA only is kept here, 48 bases in frame from base 1. In the germline V gene, CDR1 corresponds to SGDLS and CDR2 to YYNGEE. The junction carries 16 bases between V and J, which are trimmed by 0 bases and 9 bases respectively.

The V and J segments used are TRBV9 and TRBJ1-6; confidence is insufficient to name the D gene. This sequence was found in a human donor with alopecia areata. This sample comprised CD4+ T cells sorted from blood, obtained at approximately week 60, from a patient treated with tofacitinib. The CDR3 region reads CASSVGIHLTVSPLHF. The DNA sequence reads TGTGCCAGCAGCGTAGGCATCCACCTAACAGTTTCACCCCTCCACTTT.